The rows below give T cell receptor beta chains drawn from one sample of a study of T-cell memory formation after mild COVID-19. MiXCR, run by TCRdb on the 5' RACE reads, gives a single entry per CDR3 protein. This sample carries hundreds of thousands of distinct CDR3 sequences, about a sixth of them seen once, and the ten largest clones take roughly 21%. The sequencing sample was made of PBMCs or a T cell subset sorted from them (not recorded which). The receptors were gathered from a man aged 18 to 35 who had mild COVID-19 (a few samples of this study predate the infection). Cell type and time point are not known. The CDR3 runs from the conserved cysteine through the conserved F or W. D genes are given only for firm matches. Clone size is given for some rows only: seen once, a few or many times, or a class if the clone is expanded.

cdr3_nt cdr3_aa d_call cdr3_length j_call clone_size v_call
TGCATGGCCAGACGGCAGAACACTGAAGCTTTCTTT CMARRQNTEAFF NA 12 TRBJ1-1 few TRBV20-1
TGTGCCAGCAACCCCTATCGGGGTTTGGACCAGGGGCGCGAGCAGTTCTTC CASNPYRGLDQGREQFF NA 17 TRBJ2-1 NA TRBV7-9
NA CASSHTFGSGGPEADTQYF NA 19 TRBJ2-3 few TRBV4-1
TGCGCCAGCAGCCAAGGGCGGGCCAGGGGTATCGCCGGGGAGCTGTTTTTT CASSQGRARGIAGELFF NA 17 TRBJ2-2 NA TRBV4-1
TGTGCCAGCAGCCAGGGCCCGGATGGCTACACCTTC CASSQGPDGYTF NA 12 TRBJ1-2 few TRBV11-2
TGTGCCATCAGTGAGTCCTGGGAACACGGCTATGGCTACACCTTC CAISESWEHGYGYTF NA 15 TRBJ1-2 NA TRBV10-3
TGTGCCATCAAACCGAGGACCGACAATGAAGCTTTCTTT CAIKPRTDNEAFF NA 13 TRBJ1-1 NA TRBV10-3
TGCGCCAGCAGCCAAGAGTGGGGGGGCAGCACCGGGGAGCTGTTTTTT CASSQEWGGSTGELFF NA 16 TRBJ2-2 few TRBV4-3
TGTGCCAGCAGTTTCGGGACTAGCGGCTACGAGCAGTACTTC CASSFGTSGYEQYF TRBD2 14 TRBJ2-7 many TRBV12-3/TRBV12-4
TGCAGTGCTAGACCTGGGAATCAGCCCCAGCATTTT CSARPGNQPQHF NA 12 TRBJ1-5 few TRBV20-1
TGTGCCAGCAGTTTATTCGGCCCCGACAGGGGGAATGGCTACACCTTC CASSLFGPDRGNGYTF TRBD1 16 TRBJ1-2 NA TRBV28
TGTGCCAGCAGCTTGGGACTAGCGTCTCTGAATGAGCAGTTCTTC CASSLGLASLNEQFF TRBD2 15 TRBJ2-1 NA TRBV11-3
TGTGCCAGCAGTGAAATAGAGGGACAGCCCCAGCATTTT CASSEIEGQPQHF NA 13 TRBJ1-5 few TRBV6-1
TGTGCCAGTAGTGCCGATCGGGGGAGCACAGATACGCAGTATTTT CASSADRGSTDTQYF NA 15 TRBJ2-3 few TRBV19
TGTGCCAGCATTAGGGGACCTACCTACAATGAGCAGTTCTTC CASIRGPTYNEQFF NA 14 TRBJ2-1 NA TRBV6-1
TGTGCCAGCAGCTTGTTTGGACTAGACGGACGAGAGACCCAGTACTTC CASSLFGLDGRETQYF TRBD2 16 TRBJ2-5 few TRBV5-6
TGTGCCAGCAGCCTTGGTCCAGGGCCGCCTAATGGGGCCCAGTACTTC CASSLGPGPPNGAQYF NA 16 TRBJ2-5 NA TRBV7-9
TGCGCCAGCAGCTTGCCGGGATCCGGCTACACCTTC CASSLPGSGYTF NA 12 TRBJ1-2 NA TRBV5-1